Given below is one T cell receptor beta chain in context. Data came from immunoSEQ multiplex PCR; TCRdb stores just in-frame clones and leaves some out. The sample carries approximately 270,000 clones, around 81% recorded once. This specimen comes from a study of blood T cell repertoires in COVID-19. Germline values: CDR1 MNHEY, CDR2 SMNVEV (reference sequence). CDR3 length: 14 residues. Trimming removed 6 bases from V and 4 bases from J, with 12 bases in between. The Seattle patients, enrolled during active infection, were followed longitudinally. The chain couples TRBV27 to TRBJ1-4; D is possibly TRBD1 (5 bases). Sequenced sample: peripheral blood. The TCR was taken from a person aged 70 to 80 with COVID-19, enrolled during active disease. The CDR3 DNA is TGTGCCAGCAGACTCCAGGGAATTAATGAAAAACTGTTTTTT. It specifies CASRLQGINEKLFF. Using reference TRBV27 and TRBJ1-4 for the parts outside the CDR3, the full variable domain is EAQVTQNPRYLITVTGKKLTVTCSQNMNHEYMSWYRQDPGLGLRQIYYSMNVEVTDKGDVPEGYKVSRKEKRNFPLILESPSPNQTSLYFCASRLQGINEKLFFGSGTQLSVL.